The 32 T cell receptor beta chains presented below share a single source sample, sequenced in a study of cytomegalovirus exposure and HLA in healthy donors. PCR amplification relied on 60 Vbeta primers (plus 13 Jbeta primers). Profiling relied on immunoSEQ multiplex PCR, and the TCRdb table lists in-frame clones only, not all of them. This table holds roughly 140,000 clones, about 86% found once. The sample was PBMCs. All receptors derive from a man aged 40-49 years in good health and CMV-seropositive.

On this clone: Other DNA sequences from this sample encode an identical CDR3 as well. The CDR3 region has the DNA TGTGCCAGCAGTAGGACAGGCCTGAACACTGAAGCTTTCTTT. This codes for CASSRTGLNTEAFF. V gene TRBV6-1 combines with J gene TRBJ1-1; 7 bases are a match to TRBD1. V dropped 5 bases and J dropped 0; count of bases not matched to a gene: 3. The germline V gene has CDR1 MNHNS and CDR2 SASEGT. This CDR3 contains 14 residues.

This clone was detected once. The chain employs TRBV7-9 and TRBJ2-5, with D possibly being TRBD2 (6 bases). The germline V gene has CDR1 SEHNR and CDR2 FQNEAQ (reference sequence). Deletions cut 0 bases from V and 1 base from J, with 12 bases between. The CDR3 extends over 16 amino acids. In nucleotides, the CDR3 is TGTGCCAGCAGCTTAGCAGCCGGGACTCCCCAAGAGACCCAGTACTTC. It codes for CASSLAAGTPQETQYF.

The chain combines TRBV5-6 with TRBJ2-5, with TRBD2 matching over 12 bases. Germline CDR1 and CDR2: SGHDT and YYEEEE. The V and J ends lost 4 bases and 2 bases, in that order; junction bases with no gene match: 6. The CDR3 is 16 amino acids. Here the CDR3 reads CASSPRTSGVQETQYF. The CDR3 DNA reads as TGTGCCAGCAGCCCAAGGACTAGCGGGGTACAAGAGACCCAGTACTTC.

This clone was counted only a few times. The chain has TRBV7-8 and TRBJ2-2, with D possibly TRBD1 on 6 matching bases. This CDR3 is 15 amino acids long. In germline, CDR1 is SGHVS, CDR2 FQNEAQ. V dropped 1 base and J dropped 2 bases, with 8 bases sitting between them. CDR3 bases: TGTGCCAGCAGCTTAGTTGGGACAAACACCGGGGAGCTGTTTTTT. This codes for CASSLVGTNTGELFF.

The chain uses TRBV5-1 and TRBJ1-1; D might be TRBD1 (6 bases). Germline-derived CDR1 and CDR2 are SGHRS and YFSETQ. V lost 2 bases and J 1 base, leaving 9 bases between the germline ends. The CDR3 has 14 residues. The CDR3: CASSFAGANTEAFF. The CDR3 bases are TGCGCCAGCAGCTTTGCAGGGGCGAACACTGAAGCTTTCTTT.

The chain is built from TRBV9 and TRBJ1-2; D not resolved. Germline CDR1 and CDR2: SGDLS and YYNGEE. The CDR3 length is 14 residues. V shed 0 bases and J shed 4 bases, with 10 bases lying between them. CDR3 bases: TGTGCCAGCAGCGTAGCCGGGTGGCCCTATGGCTACACCTTC. Translating it yields CASSVAGWPYGYTF.

By sample share, this clone is medium-sized (0.01 to 0.1%). The rearrangement uses TRBV10-3 and TRBJ1-3; D is possibly TRBD1 (6 bases). V lost 7 bases to trimming and J lost 0 bases, with 16 bases between them. The germline V gene has CDR1 ENHRY and CDR2 SYGVKD. The CDR3 is 16 residues long. CDR3 sequence reads: CAITSFTGTSGNTIYF. CDR3 sequence (DNA): TGTGCCATCACCTCTTTCACAGGGACCTCTGGAAACACCATATATTTT.

J is TRBJ2-3 and V is TRBV14; D unclear. V was shortened by 3 bases and J by 6 bases, with 10 bases between the two germline ends. The CDR3 consists of 13 residues. Germline V gene sequence: CDR1 SGHDN, CDR2 FVKESK. CDR3 DNA sequence: TGTGCCAGCAGCCATGTACCCGGGGATACGCAGTATTTT. This encodes CASSHVPGDTQYF.

This chain links TRBV7-9 with TRBJ1-1, with 7 bases lining up with TRBD1. The V segment lost 6 bases and the J segment 0 bases; nucleotides outside the gene matches: 4. The CDR3 consists of 14 residues. In germline, CDR1 is SEHNR, CDR2 FQNEAQ (reference sequence). The CDR3 DNA reads as TGTGCCAGCAGATCGACAGGGCTGAACACTGAAGCTTTCTTT. This gives the protein CASRSTGLNTEAFF.

The chain carries TRBV7-9 and TRBJ2-5; 8 bases map to TRBD1. The CDR3 totals 12 residues. V shed 1 base and J 11 bases; nucleotides not matched to a gene: 3. In germline, CDR1 is SEHNR, CDR2 FQNEAQ (reference sequence). The chain's CDR3 is CASSLVQGEQYF. CDR3 DNA: TGTGCCAGCAGCTTAGTACAGGGGGAGCAGTACTTC.

There are a few counts of this clone. The rearrangement joins TRBV7-3 to TRBJ2-2, with 8 bases matching TRBD2. Germline CDR1 SGHTA, CDR2 FQGTGA. The V segment lost 1 base and the J segment 4 bases; nucleotides outside the gene matches: 5. The CDR3 contains 16 residues. The DNA of the CDR3 is TGTGCCAGCAGCTTAATGGCGGGGGGCGGCACCGGGGAGCTGTTTTTT. This gives the protein CASSLMAGGGTGELFF.

In its sample, this clone was seen once. The chain is built from TRBV11-2 and TRBJ2-1; possible D gene TRBD1, 5 bases. The germline V gene encodes CDR1 SGHAT and CDR2 FQNNGV. V lost 7 bases and J 3 bases, leaving 10 bases between the germline ends. This CDR3 has 13 residues. The CDR3 region has the DNA TGTGCCAGCATCCAGGACAACTACAATGAGCAGTTCTTC. Translating it yields CASIQDNYNEQFF.

This sequence joins TRBV12-5 and TRBJ1-2; 8 bases match TRBD1. The CDR3 extends over 17 amino acids. Losses at the gene ends were 5 bases for V and 4 bases for J; bases not matched to a gene: 15. Looked up from germline, CDR1 is LGHNT and CDR2 is FRNRAP. The CDR3 sequence: CASGPHPGTGKFYGYTF. The CDR3 DNA reads as TGTGCTAGTGGTCCTCACCCGGGGACAGGAAAATTCTATGGCTACACCTTC.

The rearrangement joins TRBV9 to TRBJ2-5, with 8 nucleotides matching TRBD2. Germline V lookup: CDR1 SGDLS, CDR2 YYNGEE. The CDR3 sequence is 16 residues long. V lost 0 bases to trimming and J lost 4 bases; unmatched junction nucleotides: 8. In DNA form, the CDR3 reads TGTGCCAGCAGCGTAGGACCCACGGGAGGGGGAGAGACCCAGTACTTC. This translates into CASSVGPTGGGETQYF.

CDR3 sequence reads: CASSPTDRGRTEAFF. The CDR3 DNA follows: TGTGCCAGCAGCCCTACGGACAGGGGAAGGACTGAAGCTTTCTTT. The chain carries TRBV11-3 and TRBJ1-1, with 9 bases lining up with TRBD1. Germline trimming cut 5 bases from V and 5 bases from J; bases unmatched to any gene: 9. Germline V gene data show CDR1 as SGHNT and CDR2 as YENEEA. The CDR3 extends over 15 amino acids.

This clone showed up just once. This rearrangement joins TRBV14 to TRBJ2-1, with 11 bases identical to TRBD1. Germline V gene data show CDR1 as SGHDN and CDR2 as FVKESK. V was clipped by 4 bases and J by 9 bases; unmatched bases: 8. This CDR3 is 15 amino acids long. The CDR3 nucleotides read TGTGCCAGCAGCCCGTTCGGACAGGGGGCCAGTGAGCAGTTCTTC. Encoded protein: CASSPFGQGASEQFF. The full variable domain, its missing parts supplied by reference TRBV14 and TRBJ2-1, is EAGVTQFPSHSVIEKGQTVTLRCDPISGHDNLYWYRRVMGKEIKFLLHFVKESKQDESGMPNNRFLAERTGGTYSTLKVQPAELEDSGVYFCASSPFGQGASEQFFGPGTRLTVL.

The chain carries TRBV10-3 and TRBJ1-1; tentatively, D is TRBD1 (5 bases). The CDR3 loop spans 12 amino acids. Trimming left V 4 bases short and J 7 bases short, with 10 bases between. Germline CDR1 and CDR2: ENHRY and SYGVKD. The CDR3 DNA sequence: TGTGCCATCAGTGCAGGGCCGGATGAAGCTTTCTTT. Translation: CAISAGPDEAFF.

V and J are TRBV7-9 and TRBJ2-1; TRBD1 agrees at 9 bases. The CDR3 has 15 residues. J gave up 2 bases and V 9 bases, and 8 bases lay outside the gene matches. Germline values: CDR1 SEHNR, CDR2 FQNEAQ (reference sequence). CDR3 protein: CASNPGQGPYNEQFF. The CDR3, as DNA: TGTGCCAGTAACCCGGGACAGGGTCCCTACAATGAGCAGTTCTTC. The full variable domain, rest sourced from reference TRBV7-9 and TRBJ2-1, is DTGVSQNPRHKITKRGQNVTFRCDPISEHNRLYWYRQTLGQGPEFLTYFQNEAQLEKSRLLSDRFSAERPKGSFSTLEIQRTEQGDSAMYLCASNPGQGPYNEQFFGPGTRLTVL.

V usage is TRBV4-3 and J usage is TRBJ1-2; D ambiguous. Germline V gives CDR1 LGHNA, CDR2 YSLEER. The CDR3 extends over 15 amino acids. Trimming shortened V by 4 bases and J by 5 bases, and 17 bases separated the two germline ends. For the CDR3, the DNA is TGCGCCAGCAGCCTTGAGGGTGGTAGAACGTATGGCTACACCTTC. It is translated as CASSLEGGRTYGYTF.

V is TRBV19 and J is TRBJ1-5; D may be TRBD1 (5 bases). The CDR3 totals 16 residues. V lost 3 bases and J 4 bases, leaving 16 bases between the germline ends. Germline CDR1 reads LNHDA; CDR2 reads SQIVND (reference sequence). CDR3 protein: CASSIAAGGFNQPQHF. DNA for the CDR3: TGTGCCAGTAGTATCGCGGCCGGGGGTTTTAATCAGCCCCAGCATTTT. Full variable domain (outside the CDR3, taken from reference TRBV19 and TRBJ1-5): DGGITQSPKYLFRKEGQNVTLSCEQNLNHDAMYWYRQDPGQGLRLIYYSQIVNDFQKGDIAEGYSVSREKKESFPLTVTSAQKNPTAFYLCASSIAAGGFNQPQHFGDGTRLSIL.

The chain combines TRBV27 with TRBJ1-6; no clear D. V shed 8 bases and J shed 5 bases, with 10 bases lying between them. The CDR3 runs 13 residues. Germline V lookup: CDR1 MNHEY, CDR2 SMNVEV (reference sequence). Written as DNA, the CDR3 is TGTGCCAGCGGTAGTCTCCATAATTCACCCCTCCACTTT. Residues: CASGSLHNSPLHF.

The gene calls are TRBV7-2 and TRBJ1-2; D may be TRBD1 (6 bases). The CDR3 runs to 17 residues. The germline V gene encodes CDR1 SGHTA and CDR2 FQGNSA. Trimming shortened V by 3 bases and J by 4 bases, and 21 bases separated the two germline ends. As DNA, the CDR3 is TGTGCCAGCAGCTTGATCGGGGGGCTTGAGTCGGCCTATGGCTACACCTTC. Its protein product is CASSLIGGLESAYGYTF. Drawing the rest from reference TRBV7-2 and TRBJ1-2, the complete variable domain is GAGVSQSPSNKVTEKGKDVELRCDPISGHTALYWYRQSLGQGLEFLIYFQGNSAPDKSGLPSDRFSAERTGGSVSTLTIQRTQQEDSAVYLCASSLIGGLESAYGYTFGSGTRLTVV.

The rearrangement uses TRBV7-9 and TRBJ1-6; 7 nucleotides line up with TRBD1. Trimming cost V 5 bases and J 7 bases; bases outside gene matches: 8. This CDR3 has 15 residues. CDR1 and CDR2 from the germline V gene are SEHNR and FQNEAQ (reference sequence). For the CDR3, the DNA is TGTGCCAGCAGCACACCGGGACAGCCAAATTCACCCCTCCACTTT. Protein product: CASSTPGQPNSPLHF.

V and J are TRBV5-1 and TRBJ2-5, with 13 bases fitting TRBD2. The CDR3 has 17 residues. Germline V gene data show CDR1 as SGHRS and CDR2 as YFSETQ. V trimming: 4 bases; J trimming: 1 base; junction bases outside the gene matches: 7. CDR3 sequence reads: CASSHTGTSGAQETQYF. CDR3 DNA: TGCGCCAGCAGCCACACCGGGACTAGCGGGGCCCAAGAGACCCAGTACTTC.

The chain uses TRBV5-1 and TRBJ2-5; 8 nucleotides align to TRBD2. TRBJ2-7 matches the DNA end more closely, so the J call is doubtful. The CDR3 length is 18 residues. Germline V lookup: CDR1 SGHRS, CDR2 YFSETQ. This CDR3 reads CASSEAGVRSLTSYEQYF. As DNA, the CDR3 is TGCGCCAGCAGCGAAGCGGGAGTACGGTCTCTTACTTCCTACGAGCAGTACTTC.

In its sample, this clone was seen once. This CDR3 is also generated by other DNA sequences in the sample. V usage is TRBV6-1 and J usage is TRBJ1-1; D remains ambiguous. This CDR3 region has 12 residues. The germline V gene encodes CDR1 MNHNS and CDR2 SASEGT. V was shortened by 3 bases and J by 6 bases, with 8 bases between the two germline ends. The CDR3 nucleotides are TGTGCCAGCAGTGATGGAGTTCCTGAAGCTTTCTTT. This encodes CASSDGVPEAFF.

The chain joins TRBV5-6 to TRBJ2-2; D is undetermined. Trimming removed 4 bases at V and 2 bases at J, with 12 bases between. CDR1 SGHDT and CDR2 YYEEEE come from the germline V gene. The CDR3 totals 15 residues. In DNA, the CDR3 is TGTGCCAGCAGCACCGGTCAACTCAACACCGGGGAGCTGTTTTTT. It specifies CASSTGQLNTGELFF.

This sequence joins TRBV7-2 and TRBJ2-7; 9 bases are a match to TRBD2. Germline CDR1 SGHTA, CDR2 FQGNSA. The CDR3 is 15 amino acids. J gave up 7 bases and V 2 bases, and 9 bases lay outside the gene matches. In DNA, the CDR3 is TGTGCCAGCAGCTTAAATGCGGGGGGGCCGGTAGAGCAGTACTTC. This sequence encodes CASSLNAGGPVEQYF.

The V gene is TRBV2, the J gene TRBJ1-2; weak D call: TRBD1 (5 bases). This CDR3 has 13 residues. The V end lost 4 bases, the J end lost 8 bases, and 14 bases lay between the germline ends. CDR1 is SNHLY, CDR2 FYNNEI, per germline. The CDR3 DNA follows: TGTGCCAGCAGTGTTCTGGGGGGATCGGGCTACACCTTC. Its protein is CASSVLGGSGYTF.

The rearrangement links TRBV5-6 to TRBJ1-6; 9 nucleotides line up with TRBD1. V was pared by 4 bases and J by 2 bases, with 10 bases of the junction left unmatched. Germline CDR1 SGHDT, CDR2 YYEEEE. The CDR3 contains 18 residues. The CDR3 loop is CASSPRPGQGPYNSPLHF. The CDR3 DNA reads TGTGCCAGCAGCCCCCGCCCCGGACAGGGGCCCTATAATTCACCCCTCCACTTT.

V usage is TRBV30 and J usage is TRBJ2-7, with 7 bases fitting TRBD1. V was clipped by 1 base and J by 2 bases; unmatched bases: 5. The germline V gene has CDR1 GTSNPN and CDR2 SVGIG (reference sequence). There are 14 residues in the CDR3. CDR3 sequence: CAWSAQTGPYEQYF. DNA for the CDR3: TGTGCCTGGAGTGCCCAGACAGGGCCCTACGAGCAGTACTTC.

The V gene is TRBV5-1, the J gene TRBJ2-5; D unresolved. CDR3 size: 15 residues. V lost 1 base and J lost 5, with 15 bases in between. Per germline, CDR1 SGHRS and CDR2 YFSETQ. The CDR3 here is CASSLFSTAEETQYF. CDR3 DNA: TGCGCCAGCAGCTTGTTCTCTACAGCTGAGGAGACCCAGTACTTC.